Each of the 18 T cell receptor beta chains below was sequenced from the same sample in a study of shared clonotypes between healthy human individuals. Profiling relied on immunoSEQ multiplex PCR, and the TCRdb table lists in-frame clones only, not all of them. The sample holds 110,000 or so clones, about 70% seen once. The sample taken for sequencing was memory CD8+ T cells sorted from blood. As for subset: CD45RO+ cells pooled with CCR7-negative TemRA cells. The receptors come from a woman under 40 in good health.

The rearrangement links TRBV5-6 to TRBJ2-7, with TRBD2 matching 7 bases. The germline V gene has CDR1 SGHDT and CDR2 YYEEEE. The V gene end was trimmed by 6 bases and the J gene end by 1 base; junction bases not matched to a gene: 10. This CDR3 has 15 residues. DNA for the CDR3: TGTGCCAGCATCGCCACTCGGGAGGTTTCCTACGAGCAGTACTTC. This gives the protein CASIATREVSYEQYF.

The chain uses TRBV5-6 and TRBJ1-2; the D is unclear. CDR3 size: 11 residues. Between the trimmed V and J ends, which lost 4 bases and 13 bases, there was a span of 14 bases. Germline lookup yields CDR1 SGHDT and CDR2 YYEEEE. As DNA, the CDR3 is TGTGCCAGCAGCACTGAGAGGGTTTCCACCTTC. It is translated as CASSTERVSTF.

Sample share makes this clone medium-sized. Within the sample, other DNA sequences also encode this same CDR3. The rearrangement joins TRBV10-2 to TRBJ2-2; TRBD2 matches 11 bases. Germline V gene lookup returns CDR1 WSHSY and CDR2 SAAADI. The CDR3 has 14 amino acids. The ends lost 6 bases at V and 6 bases at J; junction bases unmatched: 3. CDR3: CASRLAGEAGELFF. In nucleotides, the CDR3 is TGCGCCAGCAGACTAGCGGGAGAAGCCGGGGAGCTGTTTTTT.

In this sample, this clone is medium-sized. The J gene is TRBJ1-1, the V gene TRBV10-1; perhaps TRBD1 as D (5 bases). V gave up 5 bases and J gave up 5 bases, with 15 bases separating them. The CDR3 totals 14 residues. From germline, CDR1 is WNHNN and CDR2 SYGVQD (reference sequence). CDR3 loop: CASSSTDEGTEAFF. In DNA form, the CDR3 reads TGCGCCAGCAGTTCGACAGACGAGGGGACTGAAGCTTTCTTT.

V usage is TRBV15 and J usage is TRBJ2-5, with 9 bases matching TRBD2. The CDR3 covers 16 residues. The germline V gene encodes CDR1 LNHNV and CDR2 YYDKDF (reference sequence). J gave up 5 bases and V 0 bases, and 7 bases lay outside the gene matches. The CDR3 coding sequence is TGTGCCACCAGCAGAGATCGGCGGGAGGGCCGGGAGACCCAGTACTTC. This translates into CATSRDRREGRETQYF.

At least ten counts were recorded for this clone. The CDR3 region is CASSAGGEGSNQPQHF. The CDR3 bases are TGTGCCAGCAGTGCCGGAGGGGAGGGAAGCAATCAGCCCCAGCATTTT. This chain connects TRBV25-1 to TRBJ1-5, with D perhaps matching TRBD1 (5 bases). Trimming stripped 4 bases from V and 1 base from J, with 14 bases between. Germline CDR1 MGHDK, CDR2 SYGVNS. The CDR3 is 16 residues long.

This clone occurred many times. This chain connects TRBV13 to TRBJ2-1; D possibly corresponds to TRBD2 (5 bases). Trimming removed 3 bases from V and 4 bases from J, with 13 bases in between. Germline V gene lookup returns CDR1 PRHDT and CDR2 FYEKMQ (reference sequence). The CDR3 has 15 residues. In DNA, the CDR3 is TGTGCCAGCAGCTTGGAGGAGAGTGTTTACAATGAGCAGTTCTTC. As protein: CASSLEESVYNEQFF.

This clone was seen ten or more times. The V call is TRBV2, the J call TRBJ2-7; 7 positions agree with TRBD1. Germline V gene data show CDR1 as SNHLY and CDR2 as FYNNEI. This CDR3 comprises 12 residues. With 3 bases clipped from V and 5 bases from J, the junction kept 1 base outside the gene matches. The CDR3 coding sequence is TGTGCCAGCAGTGACGACAGGGACGAGCAGTACTTC. Translation: CASSDDRDEQYF.

This clone was seen at least ten times. J is TRBJ1-2 and V is TRBV5-1, with D possibly matching TRBD1 (5 bases). The germline gives CDR1 SGHRS, CDR2 YFSETQ. The CDR3 spans 14 residues. Trimming took off 0 bases at V and 8 bases at J, with 14 bases between the two ends. Here the CDR3 DNA reads TGCGCCAGCAGCTTGGATGGGGGAGTGGGCGGCTACACCTTC. Translation: CASSLDGGVGGYTF.

The chain links TRBV6-5 to TRBJ2-3; D may be TRBD2 (5 bases). Germline CDR1 MNHEY, CDR2 SVGAGI. Deletions cut 2 bases from V and 2 bases from J, with 8 bases between. The CDR3 is 14 amino acids. The CDR3 sequence is CASSYERITDTQYF. The CDR3 DNA sequence: TGTGCCAGCAGTTACGAGCGGATCACAGATACGCAGTATTTT.

The V call is TRBV15, the J call TRBJ2-6; D not certain. The V end lost 0 bases, the J end lost 0 bases, and 3 bases lay between the germline ends. Germline CDR1 is LNHNV and CDR2 is YYDKDF (reference sequence). The CDR3 consists of 15 residues. The CDR3 DNA reads TGTGCCACCAGCAGAGATGACTCTGGGGCCAACGTCCTGACTTTC. It encodes CATSRDDSGANVLTF.

The chain has TRBV7-9 and TRBJ2-7, with D possibly TRBD1 on 5 matching bases. The germline V and J ends were trimmed by 6 bases and 3 bases, with 12 bases remaining between them. The germline V gene encodes CDR1 SEHNR and CDR2 FQNEAQ (reference sequence). The length of the CDR3 is 13 residues. CDR3 protein: CASRGVPGYEQYF. CDR3 DNA sequence: TGTGCCAGCAGAGGGGTCCCCGGCTACGAGCAGTACTTC.

This clone was seen only a few times. J is TRBJ1-5 and V is TRBV28, with D uncertain. V dropped 5 bases and J dropped 0 bases, with 11 bases sitting between them. The CDR3 is made up of 15 amino acids. Germline CDR1 MDHEN, CDR2 SYDVKM. Written as DNA, the CDR3 is TGTGCCAGCAGTCCGAGACGTAATAGCAATCAGCCCCAGCATTTT. It codes for CASSPRRNSNQPQHF.

The chain employs TRBV7-9 and TRBJ2-7, with 8 bases lining up with TRBD2. Germline V gene data show CDR1 as SEHNR and CDR2 as FQNEAQ (reference sequence). V lost 5 bases and J lost 4; bases outside the gene matches: 16. The CDR3 is made up of 17 amino acids. The CDR3 sequence is CASSAATGTRSPYEQYF. CDR3 sequence (DNA): TGTGCCAGCAGCGCAGCTACCGGGACTAGGTCTCCTTACGAGCAGTACTTC.

The chain is built from TRBV7-9 and TRBJ1-2; D gene unclear. With 2 bases removed from V and 1 base from J, the gap between germline ends came to 20 bases. Per germline, CDR1 SEHNR and CDR2 FQNEAQ (reference sequence). This CDR3 contains 18 residues. The CDR3 coding sequence is TGTGCCAGCAGCTTAATAGGAGCCGGGATCCCTCTTAACTATGGCTACACCTTC. Translating it yields CASSLIGAGIPLNYGYTF.

The rearrangement uses TRBV7-9 and TRBJ2-7, with D uncertain. Germline V lookup: CDR1 SEHNR, CDR2 FQNEAQ (reference sequence). This CDR3 spans 12 amino acids. Trimming pared 1 base from V and 7 bases from J, leaving 8 bases between. For the CDR3, the DNA is TGTGCCAGCAGCTTAGGGTCTGCGGAGCAGTACTTC. This encodes CASSLGSAEQYF. Variable domain in full (rest from reference TRBV7-9 and TRBJ2-7): DTGVSQNPRHKITKRGQNVTFRCDPISEHNRLYWYRQTLGQGPEFLTYFQNEAQLEKSRLLSDRFSAERPKGSFSTLEIQRTEQGDSAMYLCASSLGSAEQYFGPGTRLTVT.

This clone was seen ten or more times. The J gene is TRBJ2-7, the V gene TRBV7-9; D ambiguous. The CDR3 extends over 13 amino acids. Germline V gives CDR1 SEHNR, CDR2 FQNEAQ (reference sequence). V shed 6 bases and J shed 5 bases, with 14 bases lying between them. CDR3 loop: CASRPTPLDEQYF. As DNA, the CDR3 is TGTGCCAGCAGACCTACACCTTTAGACGAGCAGTACTTC.

The chain couples TRBV6-6 to TRBJ2-3, with D possibly TRBD2 on 6 matching bases. Deletions cut 5 bases from V and 0 bases from J, with 12 bases between. The CDR3 is 15 amino acids. CDR1 and CDR2 from the germline V gene are MNHNY and SVGAGI (reference sequence). The CDR3, as DNA: TGTGCCAGCAGTAACCCACTAGCTAGCACAGATACGCAGTATTTT. Its protein product is CASSNPLASTDTQYF.